This passage covers 6 T cell receptor beta chains from one sample sequenced in a study of regulatory and conventional T cells in RAG deficiency. Genomic DNA came from blood regulatory T cells gated CD4+ CD25-high CD127-low. TCRdb's table, derived via immunoSEQ multiplex PCR, lists solely in-frame clones and lacks some. The repertoire holds some 28,000 clones, with 90% to 95% as singletons. These sequences were also reported in another study, on regulatory T cells. That paper adds: The PCR used 52 TRBV and 13 TRBJ primers.

Sequences were obtained from Tregs sorted from blood. Every receptor here comes from a human donor in good health.

V usage is TRBV6-6 and J usage is TRBJ2-3; the D is unclear. This CDR3 region has 15 residues. Germline CDR1 is MNHNY and CDR2 is SVGAGI (reference sequence). Trimming cost V 0 bases and J 4 bases, with 11 bases left between them. CDR3 DNA sequence: TGTGCCAGCAGTTACTCGAGGAGCAGAGCAGATACGCAGTATTTT. This gives the protein CASSYSRSRADTQYF.

V gene TRBV10-3 combines with J gene TRBJ1-6, with D possibly being TRBD1 (6 bases). The length of the CDR3 is 14 residues. Germline-derived CDR1 and CDR2 are ENHRY and SYGVKD. Trimming removed 4 bases from V and 5 bases from J, with 9 bases in between. In DNA, the CDR3 is TGTGCCATCAGTGTCGCAGGGGATAATTCACCCCTCCACTTT. Translating it yields CAISVAGDNSPLHF.

The CDR3 sequence: CASSFLDGPYEQYF. The CDR3 coding sequence is TGTGCCAGCAGCTTTCTCGACGGACCCTACGAGCAGTACTTC. V is TRBV5-6 and J is TRBJ2-7; D is uncertain. This CDR3 contains 14 residues. The germline V gene encodes CDR1 SGHDT and CDR2 YYEEEE. Trimming pared 2 bases from V and 2 bases from J, leaving 11 bases between.

Only one count was recorded for this clone. The chain has TRBV5-4 and TRBJ1-6; maybe TRBD1 (5 bases). Between the trimmed V and J ends, which lost 4 bases and 1 base, there was a span of 15 bases. Germline V gene data show CDR1 as SGHNT and CDR2 as YYREEE (reference sequence). The CDR3 has 17 residues. Here the CDR3 DNA reads TGTGCCAGCAGCCCGGGGGTAGGGAAGTCCTATAATTCACCCCTCCACTTT. The encoded protein is CASSPGVGKSYNSPLHF.

The chain combines TRBV6-5 with TRBJ1-1, with D maybe TRBD1 (5 bases). Germline CDR1 is MNHEY and CDR2 is SVGAGI. The CDR3 totals 14 residues. V lost 0 bases to trimming and J lost 5 bases, with 10 bases between them. DNA of the CDR3: TGTGCCAGCAGTTACTCGAGGGGCGGAACTGAAGCTTTCTTT. Its protein is CASSYSRGGTEAFF.

V usage is TRBV6-5 and J usage is TRBJ1-2, with a tentative D call TRBD1 (5 bases). The germline V gene has CDR1 MNHEY and CDR2 SVGAGI. The V gene lost 8 bases and the J gene lost 2 bases, with 9 bases spanning the gap. The CDR3 is 12 amino acids. The CDR3 DNA is TGTGCCAGCTGGACACCGAACTATGGCTACACCTTC. Residues: CASWTPNYGYTF.